This section outlines one T cell receptor (beta chain) sequence together with its context. The antigen is undetermined. The CDR3 length is 15 residues. From germline, CDR1 is SGHDN and CDR2 FVKESK. The libraries of TRB cDNA were prepared using 5' RACE with UMI labels. From its re-call of the 5' RACE reads, TCRdb lists each CDR3 protein once, without DNA. Recorded for this sample: about 40,000 distinct CDR3 sequences. This specimen comes from a study of CXCR3-negative and CXCR3-positive naive CD8 T cells. Findings of the study overall: Both naive subsets had comparably high diversity; memory CD8+ cells much lower. It was found that naive subsets had comparable surface CD5, and TCR strength was inferred from TRB CDR3 properties. Researchers reported similar TRBV-TRBJ usage in naive CXCR3-negative and CXCR3-positive cells, though memory differed.

The chain carries TRBV14 and TRBJ2-5; the TCRdb D gene call, TRBD1, has no DNA to confirm it. The receptor was derived from a human donor in good health. Some clones in this sample may be carry-over from other donors' samples. The sequenced material came from memory CD8+ T cells from blood. The CDR3 reads CASSQDWGDGETQYF.